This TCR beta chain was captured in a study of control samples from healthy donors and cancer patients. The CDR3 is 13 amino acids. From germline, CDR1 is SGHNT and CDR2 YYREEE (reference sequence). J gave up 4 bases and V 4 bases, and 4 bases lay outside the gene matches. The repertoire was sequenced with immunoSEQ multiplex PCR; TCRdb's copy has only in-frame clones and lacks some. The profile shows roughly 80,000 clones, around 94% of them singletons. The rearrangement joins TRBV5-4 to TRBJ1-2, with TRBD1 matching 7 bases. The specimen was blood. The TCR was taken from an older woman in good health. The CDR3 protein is CASSKTGSYGYTF. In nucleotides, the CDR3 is TGTGCCAGCAGCAAGACAGGGAGCTATGGCTACACCTTC.